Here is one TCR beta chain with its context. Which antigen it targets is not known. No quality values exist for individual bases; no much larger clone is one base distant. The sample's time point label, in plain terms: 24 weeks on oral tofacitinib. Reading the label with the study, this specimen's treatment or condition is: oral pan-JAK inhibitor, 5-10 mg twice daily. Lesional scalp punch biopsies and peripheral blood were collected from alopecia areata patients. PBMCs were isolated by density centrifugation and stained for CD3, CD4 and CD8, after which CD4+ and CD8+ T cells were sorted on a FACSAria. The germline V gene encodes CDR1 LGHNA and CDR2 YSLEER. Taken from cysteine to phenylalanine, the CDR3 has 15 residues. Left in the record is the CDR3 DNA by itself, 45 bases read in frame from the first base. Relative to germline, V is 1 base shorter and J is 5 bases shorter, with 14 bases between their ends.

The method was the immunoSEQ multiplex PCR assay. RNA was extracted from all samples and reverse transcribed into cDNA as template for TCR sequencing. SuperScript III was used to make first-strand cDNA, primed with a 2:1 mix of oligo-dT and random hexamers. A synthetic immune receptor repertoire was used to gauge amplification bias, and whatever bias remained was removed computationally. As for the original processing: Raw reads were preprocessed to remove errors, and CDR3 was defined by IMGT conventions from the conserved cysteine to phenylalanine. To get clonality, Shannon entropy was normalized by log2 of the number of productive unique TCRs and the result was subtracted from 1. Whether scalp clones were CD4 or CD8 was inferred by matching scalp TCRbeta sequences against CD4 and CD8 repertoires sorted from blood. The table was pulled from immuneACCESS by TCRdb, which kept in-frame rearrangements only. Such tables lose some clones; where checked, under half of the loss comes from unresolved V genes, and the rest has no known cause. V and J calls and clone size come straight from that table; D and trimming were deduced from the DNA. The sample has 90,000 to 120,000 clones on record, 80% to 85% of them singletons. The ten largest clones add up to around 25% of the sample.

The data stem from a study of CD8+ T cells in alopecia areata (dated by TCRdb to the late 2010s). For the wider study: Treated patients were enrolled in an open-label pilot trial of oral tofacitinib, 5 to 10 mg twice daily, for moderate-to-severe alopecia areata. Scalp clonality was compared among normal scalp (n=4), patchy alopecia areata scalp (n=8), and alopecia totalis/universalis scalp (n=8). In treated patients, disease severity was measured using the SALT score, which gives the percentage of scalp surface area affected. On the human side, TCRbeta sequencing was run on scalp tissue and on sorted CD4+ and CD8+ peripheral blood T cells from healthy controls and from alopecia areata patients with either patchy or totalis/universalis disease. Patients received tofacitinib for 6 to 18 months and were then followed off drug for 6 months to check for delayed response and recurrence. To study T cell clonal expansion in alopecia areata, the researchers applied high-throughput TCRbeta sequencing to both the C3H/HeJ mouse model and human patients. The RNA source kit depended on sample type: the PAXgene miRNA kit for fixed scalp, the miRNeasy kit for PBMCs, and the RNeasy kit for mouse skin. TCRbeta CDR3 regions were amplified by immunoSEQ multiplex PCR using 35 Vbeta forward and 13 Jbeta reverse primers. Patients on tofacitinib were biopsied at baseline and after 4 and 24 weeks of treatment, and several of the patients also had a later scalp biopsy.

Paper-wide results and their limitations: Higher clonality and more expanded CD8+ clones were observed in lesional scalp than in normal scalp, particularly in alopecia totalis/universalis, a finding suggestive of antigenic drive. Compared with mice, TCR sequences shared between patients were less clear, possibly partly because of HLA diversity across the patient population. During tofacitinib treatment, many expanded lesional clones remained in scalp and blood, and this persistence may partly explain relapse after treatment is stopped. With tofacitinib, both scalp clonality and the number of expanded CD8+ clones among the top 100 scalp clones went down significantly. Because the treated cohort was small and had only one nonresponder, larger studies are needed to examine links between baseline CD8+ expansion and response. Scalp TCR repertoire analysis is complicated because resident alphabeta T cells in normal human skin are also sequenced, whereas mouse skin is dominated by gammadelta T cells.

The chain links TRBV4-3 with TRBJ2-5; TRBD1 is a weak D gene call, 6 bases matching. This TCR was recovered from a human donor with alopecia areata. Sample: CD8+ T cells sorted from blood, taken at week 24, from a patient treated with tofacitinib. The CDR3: CASSQGFSRGETQYF. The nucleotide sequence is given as TGCGCCAGCAGCCAAGGATTTAGCAGGGGCGAGACCCAGTACTTC.